Each of the 31 T cell receptor beta chains below was sequenced from the same sample in a study of regulatory T cells in long-lasting Graves disease. The time point was: newly diagnosed GD, antithyroid drugs for less than 3 months. TCR sequences were obtained from RNA taken from PBMCs. Arm-PCR of CDR3 regions and iRepertoire HTBI primers were used to build TCR beta libraries. TCRdb re-derived calls from the multiplex PCR reads in MiXCR, one entry per CDR3 protein. This sample has some 400,000 distinct CDR3 sequences, with around 14% found just once. These data also formed part of another study, on T cells in Graves' hyperthyroidism and ophthalmopathy.

The sample was peripheral blood mononuclear cells (PBMCs), taken at new diagnosis, from a patient treated with antithyroid drugs. These receptors originate from a young woman with Graves disease.

This clonotype was seen at least ten times. The chain links TRBV28 to TRBJ2-7; D not certain. The germline V gene has CDR1 MDHEN and CDR2 SYDVKM. This CDR3 has 14 amino acids. V dropped 2 bases and J dropped 2 bases, with 10 bases sitting between them. Written as DNA, the CDR3 is TGTGCCAGCAGTTTACTTCCCGGCGCCTACGAGCAGTACTTC. Its protein is CASSLLPGAYEQYF. Full variable domain (missing parts from reference TRBV28 and TRBJ2-7): DVKVTQSSRYLVKRTGEKVFLECVQDMDHENMFWYRQDPGLGLRLIYFSYDVKMKEKGDIPEGYSVSREKKERFSLILESASTNQTSMYLCASSLLPGAYEQYFGPGTRLTVT.

This clonotype was counted many times. The V gene is TRBV5-6, the J gene TRBJ1-1; D remains ambiguous. Looked up from germline, CDR1 is SGHDT and CDR2 is YYEEEE. Trimming left V 3 bases short and J 5 bases short, with 14 bases between. The CDR3 loop spans 14 amino acids. The CDR3 DNA reads as TGTGCCAGCAGCTGGGCTAGCGGTTCGACTGAAGCTTTCTTT. It codes for CASSWASGSTEAFF.

This clonotype occurred a few times. A much larger clone differs by one base, so this may be a read error. The chain employs TRBV20-1 and TRBJ2-3; D is undetermined. The J call may be wrong; the DNA end is better matched by TRBJ1-5. There are 14 residues in the CDR3. The germline V gene has CDR1 DFQATT and CDR2 SNEGSKA (reference sequence). The CDR3 here is CSARDIGLGYTQHF. In nucleotides, the CDR3 is TGCAGTGCTAGAGATATCGGACTAGGGTATACGCAGCATTTT.

With respect to this clonotype: With a much larger clone just one base away, this may be a read error. This chain links TRBV3-1 with TRBJ2-4, with 8 bases aligning to TRBD2. Germline trimming cut 0 bases from V and 0 bases from J; bases unmatched to any gene: 13. CDR1 and CDR2 from the germline V gene are LGHDT and YNNKEL (reference sequence). The CDR3 length is 20 residues. CDR3 in amino acids: CASSQDWAMGLAGAKNIQYF. CDR3 in DNA: TGTGCCAGCAGCCAAGATTGGGCCATGGGGCTAGCGGGAGCCAAAAACATTCAGTACTTC. Full variable domain (rest looked up from reference TRBV3-1 and TRBJ2-4): DTAVSQTPKYLVTQMGNDKSIKCEQNLGHDTMYWYKQDSKKFLKIMFSYNNKELIINETVPNRFSPKSPDKAHLNLHINSLELGDSAVYFCASSQDWAMGLAGAKNIQYFGAGTRLSVL.

There are many counts of this clonotype. The chain employs TRBV6-1 and TRBJ1-4, with D possibly TRBD1 on 6 matching bases. Trimming left V 9 bases short and J 8 bases short, with 19 bases between. This CDR3 comprises 14 residues. CDR1 and CDR2 (germline): MNHNS, SASEGT. CDR3 coding DNA: TGTGCCAGAGGAACAGGGATCGCCGCCGAAAAACTGTTTTTT. Translation: CARGTGIAAEKLFF.

The chain recombines TRBV5-8 with TRBJ2-1; 7 positions match TRBD2. This CDR3 has 15 residues. The J segment lost 3 bases and the V segment lost 3 bases, leaving 6 bases of the junction unmatched. The germline V gene has CDR1 SGHTS and CDR2 YDEGEE. Here the CDR3 DNA reads TGTGCCAGCAGCTCCTTGACTAGCCGCTACAATGAGCAGTTCTTC. Protein sequence: CASSSLTSRYNEQFF. The whole variable domain, remainder taken from reference TRBV5-8 and TRBJ2-1, is EAGVTQSPTHLIKTRGQQATLRCSPISGHTSVYWYQQALGLGLQFLLWYDEGEERNRGNFPPRFSGRQFPNYSSELNVNALELEDSALYLCASSSLTSRYNEQFFGPGTRLTVL.

This clonotype was seen only a few times. A single base separates this from a much larger clone, so it may be a read error. The genes are TRBV30 and TRBJ2-1; 8 bases match TRBD2. CDR1 is GTSNPN and CDR2 is SVGIG in the germline V gene (reference sequence). Trimming removed 4 bases from V and 6 bases from J; junction bases left unmatched: 8. The CDR3 has 14 residues. CDR3 protein: CAWTGLAGTNEQFF. The CDR3 region has the DNA TGTGCCTGGACTGGATTAGCGGGAACCAATGAGCAGTTCTTC.

This chain links TRBV25-1 with TRBJ2-1; maybe TRBD1 (6 bases). Trimming took off 6 bases at V and 3 bases at J, with 12 bases between the two ends. Germline V gives CDR1 MGHDK, CDR2 SYGVNS. The CDR3 extends over 14 amino acids. The CDR3 nucleotides read TGTGCCAGCAGGGACAGCTACTTCTACAATGAGCAGTTCTTC. This sequence encodes CASRDSYFYNEQFF. The full variable domain, its missing parts supplied by reference TRBV25-1 and TRBJ2-1, is EADIYQTPRYLVIGTGKKITLECSQTMGHDKMYWYQQDPGMELHLIHYSYGVNSTEKGDLSSESTVSRIRTEHFPLTLESARPSHTSQYLCASRDSYFYNEQFFGPGTRLTVL.

This clonotype was seen ten or more times. The chain employs TRBV13 and TRBJ2-7; D gene uncertain. V shed 0 bases and J shed 1 base, with 10 bases lying between them. Germline CDR1 reads PRHDT; CDR2 reads FYEKMQ (reference sequence). This CDR3 is 15 amino acids long. CDR3 residues: CASSLGGLSSYEQYF. The DNA of the CDR3 is TGTGCCAGCAGCTTAGGAGGTTTGTCTTCCTACGAGCAGTACTTC.

This clonotype was found a few times. The chain couples TRBV2 to TRBJ1-4; 7 nucleotides match TRBD1. The CDR3 consists of 14 residues. The germline V gene encodes CDR1 SNHLY and CDR2 FYNNEI. Trimming at V came to 6 bases and at J to 5 bases, leaving 6 bases not matched to a gene. This chain's CDR3 is CASRRDRENEKLFF. The CDR3 coding sequence is TGTGCCAGCAGACGAGACAGGGAGAATGAAAAACTGTTTTTT.

The chain recombines TRBV20-1 with TRBJ1-1; 7 bases align to TRBD1. With 4 bases clipped from V and 3 bases from J, the junction kept 11 bases outside the gene matches. The CDR3 is 15 residues long. CDR1 and CDR2 (germline): DFQATT, SNEGSKA (reference sequence). The CDR3 DNA is TGCAGTGCTATTGCAGTTGGACAGGCCGACACTGAAGCTTTCTTT. Translating gives CSAIAVGQADTEAFF.

There are many counts of this clonotype. The chain couples TRBV7-3 to TRBJ2-1, with TRBD2 identical over 7 bases. CDR1 is SGHTA and CDR2 is FQGTGA in the germline V gene. Trimming cost V 1 base and J 9 bases; bases outside gene matches: 9. CDR3 length equals 15 residues. This chain's CDR3 is CASSLNLAEGREQFF. Here the CDR3 DNA reads TGTGCCAGCAGCTTAAACCTAGCGGAGGGGCGTGAGCAGTTCTTC.

J is TRBJ1-5 and V is TRBV7-9, with unresolved D. Germline V gene sequence: CDR1 SEHNR, CDR2 FQNEAQ (reference sequence). CDR3 length equals 14 residues. V was shortened by 2 bases and J by 6 bases, with 11 bases between the two germline ends. CDR3 protein: CASSLSRGSQPQHF. The CDR3 DNA follows: TGTGCCAGCAGCTTATCTCGGGGTAGTCAGCCCCAGCATTTT.

Concerning this clonotype: A single base separates this from a much larger clone, so it may be a read error. The J gene is TRBJ2-7, the V gene TRBV20-1, with 13 bases identical to TRBD2. This CDR3 is 16 amino acids long. V shed 2 bases and J 4 bases; nucleotides not matched to a gene: 8. Germline assignment: CDR1 DFQATT and CDR2 SNEGSKA (reference sequence). The CDR3 sequence: CSARNVLTSGRYEQYF. The DNA for the CDR3 is TGCAGTGCTAGAAATGTTTTGACTAGCGGGAGGTACGAGCAGTACTTC.

In this sample, this clonotype turned up many times. V and J are TRBV2 and TRBJ2-5; D unclear. The germline CDR1 and CDR2 sequences are SNHLY and FYNNEI. The V gene lost 2 bases and the J gene lost 5 bases, with 18 bases spanning the gap. The CDR3 runs to 16 residues. CDR3 sequence: CASSERVLGSDETQYF. Here the CDR3 DNA reads TGTGCCAGCAGTGAACGAGTTCTGGGTTCGGATGAGACCCAGTACTTC.

The sample holds many counts of this clonotype. The chain recombines TRBV6-1 with TRBJ1-1; D is possibly TRBD1 (5 bases). V lost 7 bases, J lost 1 base, and 19 bases lay in between. CDR1 and CDR2 (germline): MNHNS, SASEGT. This CDR3 region has 16 residues. The CDR3 region is CASNLRTNLGNTEAFF. The CDR3 DNA is TGTGCCAGCAACCTCCGGACAAACCTGGGGAACACTGAAGCTTTCTTT.

This clonotype has ten or more counts. This sequence joins TRBV6-1 and TRBJ2-3; TRBD2 agrees at 8 bases. Germline V gene lookup returns CDR1 MNHNS and CDR2 SASEGT. The CDR3 runs 15 residues. V shed 10 bases and J 1 base; nucleotides not matched to a gene: 10. CDR3 in DNA: TGTGCCACTACGCCCGGGACTAGGGGCACAGATACGCAGTATTTT. Amino acid sequence: CATTPGTRGTDTQYF.

This clonotype was seen a few times. V usage is TRBV20-1 and J usage is TRBJ1-1; unclear D gene. This CDR3 spans 14 amino acids. The V end was cut by 1 base, the J end by 0 bases, with 9 bases between. CDR1 and CDR2 (germline): DFQATT, SNEGSKA (reference sequence). CDR3 loop: CSARAPPVNTEAFF. The CDR3 coding sequence is TGCAGTGCTAGAGCCCCCCCTGTGAACACTGAAGCTTTCTTT.

There are many counts of this clonotype. CDR3 in DNA: TGTGCCAGCAGCACTAGCGGGGAAGGATACAATGAGCAGTTCTTC. This translates into CASSTSGEGYNEQFF. The V and J genes are TRBV6-1 and TRBJ2-1, with 10 bases identical to TRBD2. The V segment lost 6 bases and the J segment 4 bases; nucleotides outside the gene matches: 6. This CDR3 has 15 residues. Germline-derived CDR1 and CDR2 are MNHNS and SASEGT.

V gene TRBV7-3 combines with J gene TRBJ2-2; D is perhaps TRBD2 (6 bases). V lost 5 bases and J 1 base, leaving 14 bases between the germline ends. Germline CDR1 reads SGHTA; CDR2 reads FQGTGA. The CDR3 totals 16 residues. CDR3 sequence (DNA): TGTGCCAGCAGCGTGAGGGAGGCCTGGAACACCGGGGAGCTGTTTTTT. It translates to CASSVREAWNTGELFF.

This chain uses TRBV7-6 with TRBJ2-7; D is possibly TRBD1 (5 bases). The V gene's germline CDR1 is SGHVS and CDR2 FNYEAQ. The CDR3 loop spans 13 amino acids. Trimming removed 6 bases from V and 6 bases from J, with 15 bases in between. CDR3 coding DNA: TGTGCCAGCAGATCTGTAGGGGCTTCCGAGCAGTACTTC. It yields the protein CASRSVGASEQYF.

The table lists this clonotype with many counts. The chain combines TRBV5-6 with TRBJ1-1; no reliable D call. Germline loops: CDR1 SGHDT, CDR2 YYEEEE. Trimming left V 0 bases short and J 4 bases short, with 13 bases between. This CDR3 is 15 amino acids long. CDR3 sequence reads: CASSLGAWWGTEAFF. DNA of the CDR3: TGTGCCAGCAGCTTGGGGGCCTGGTGGGGCACTGAAGCTTTCTTT.

This clonotype was recorded at least ten times. The chain recombines TRBV7-3 with TRBJ2-2; D remains unclear. Looked up from germline, CDR1 is SGHTA and CDR2 is FQGTGA. The V and J ends lost 4 bases and 3 bases respectively, with 9 bases between them. This CDR3 has 14 residues. CDR3 nucleotide sequence: TGTGCCAGCAGCTCCGTCGGGCACACCGGGGAGCTGTTTTTT. Translation gives CASSSVGHTGELFF.

The chain is built from TRBV6-2 or TRBV6-3 and TRBJ2-3; maybe TRBD2 (6 bases). The CDR3 covers 14 residues. Trimming left V 2 bases short and J 4 bases short, with 10 bases between. Per germline, CDR1 MNHEY and CDR2 SVGEGT. In DNA, the CDR3 is TGTGCCAGCAGTTACACGGCGGGACCAGATACGCAGTATTTT. This encodes CASSYTAGPDTQYF.

The chain recombines TRBV19 with TRBJ2-1, with 8 bases aligning to TRBD1. Germline values: CDR1 LNHDA, CDR2 SQIVND (reference sequence). The V segment lost 4 bases and the J segment 15 bases; nucleotides outside the gene matches: 14. The CDR3 spans 14 residues. The CDR3 DNA sequence: TGTGCCAGTAGTAATCCCGGACAGGGATGGTTTTTGTTCTTC. Protein product: CASSNPGQGWFLFF.

This clonotype was seen only a few times. This sequence joins TRBV18 and TRBJ2-2; possibly TRBD1 or TRBD2 for D (5 bases each). The germline V and J ends were trimmed by 3 bases and 1 base, with 12 bases remaining between them. The length of the CDR3 is 16 residues. The germline V gene encodes CDR1 KGHSH and CDR2 LQKENI. The CDR3 reads CASSPAGTENTGELFF. DNA of the CDR3: TGTGCCAGCTCACCGGCCGGGACCGAGAACACCGGGGAGCTGTTTTTT.

This clonotype has just a few counts. The J gene is TRBJ2-2, the V gene TRBV5-1; TRBD2 matches at 12 bases. The germline V gene has CDR1 SGHRS and CDR2 YFSETQ. Trimming cost V 3 bases and J 1 base; bases outside gene matches: 4. The CDR3 contains 17 residues. CDR3 loop: CASSSQLAGGNTGELFF. As DNA, the CDR3 is TGCGCCAGCAGCTCTCAACTAGCGGGAGGGAACACCGGGGAGCTGTTTTTT. Looking up the rest from reference TRBV5-1 and TRBJ2-2 gives the full variable domain: KAGVTQTPRYLIKTRGQQVTLSCSPISGHRSVSWYQQTPGQGLQFLFEYFSETQRNKGNFPGRFSGRQFSNSRSEMNVSTLELGDSALYLCASSSQLAGGNTGELFFGEGSRLTVL.

Comment on this clonotype: A read error may explain this, as a much larger clone is one base away. This chain joins TRBV7-3 and TRBJ2-5; D not certain. V lost 1 base to trimming and J lost 0 bases, with 3 bases between them. CDR1 is SGHTA, CDR2 FQGTGA, per germline. The length of the CDR3 is 13 residues. The CDR3 loop reads CASSLRDQETQYF. CDR3 in DNA: TGTGCCAGCAGCTTAAGGGACCAAGAGACCCAGTACTTC.

This clonotype was observed at least ten times. This rearrangement joins TRBV7-9 to TRBJ1-2; D is uncertain. V was shortened by 4 bases and J by 8 bases, with 17 bases between the two germline ends. The CDR3 length is 14 residues. Germline V gene sequence: CDR1 SEHNR, CDR2 FQNEAQ (reference sequence). Written as DNA, the CDR3 is TGTGCCAGCAGCTACGCGGGCCAAATCGAGGGCTACACCTTC. It specifies CASSYAGQIEGYTF. Based on the CDR3 plus reference TRBV7-9 and TRBJ1-2, the full variable domain is DTGVSQNPRHKITKRGQNVTFRCDPISEHNRLYWYRQTLGQGPEFLTYFQNEAQLEKSRLLSDRFSAERPKGSFSTLEIQRTEQGDSAMYLCASSYAGQIEGYTFGSGTRLTVV.

The table lists this clonotype with a few counts. The V gene is TRBV28, the J gene TRBJ2-3, with 8 bases that match TRBD2. The V gene's germline CDR1 is MDHEN and CDR2 SYDVKM. Unmatched junction bases numbered 6, after V lost 4 bases and J lost 3 bases. This CDR3 contains 15 residues. The CDR3 here is CASSSPVAGTDTQYF. In DNA form, the CDR3 reads TGTGCCAGCAGTTCGCCGGTAGCGGGGACAGATACGCAGTATTTT.

There are many counts of this clonotype. CDR3 sequence: CASSVTADPYEQYF. As DNA, the CDR3 is TGTGCCAGCAGCGTAACAGCGGACCCCTACGAGCAGTACTTC. The genes are TRBV9 and TRBJ2-7; TRBD2 is a possible D gene (5 bases). CDR3 length: 14 residues. CDR1 is SGDLS, CDR2 YYNGEE, per germline. Trimming stripped 1 base from V and 2 bases from J, with 10 bases between.